This T cell receptor (beta chain) appears in the sequencing data of a study of response to subunit inactivated influenza vaccine. Comment on this clonotype: The target antigen is unknown.

Germline CDR1 is MNHEY and CDR2 is SVGAGI. The CDR3 length is 16 residues. Trimming removed 0 bases from V and 4 bases from J, with 13 bases in between. Whole-study findings and limits: Few additional T cells are recruited per seasonal influenza vaccination, authors suggested.

TCRdb recomputed calls from the RT-PCR reads with MiXCR, one row per CDR3 protein. The table includes 550,000 to 800,000 distinct CDR3 sequences, approximately 14% detected once. This rearrangement joins TRBV6-5 to TRBJ2-1; the D gene could be TRBD1 or TRBD2 (6 bases each). The starting material was PBMCs from blood, obtained around 14 days before vaccination. This TCR derives from a man aged 50-60 years who received an inactivated influenza vaccine. The CDR3 region has the DNA TGTGCCAGCAGTTACTCAAGGGGGGCAGGTTACAATGAGCAGTTCTTC. Protein: CASSYSRGAGYNEQFF.